The sequence of this T cell receptor (beta chain) was determined in a study of cytomegalovirus exposure and HLA in healthy donors. V trimming: 4 bases; J trimming: 1 base; junction bases outside the gene matches: 6. The germline V gene encodes CDR1 MNHNS and CDR2 SASEGT. The CDR3 totals 15 residues. Primers included in the PCR were 60 Vbeta and 13 Jbeta primers. TCRdb's copy holds only in-frame clones and misses some; the assay was immunoSEQ multiplex PCR. Among approximately 73,000 clones listed, 60% to 75% were seen once. The V call is TRBV6-1, the J call TRBJ1-2; TRBD1 agrees at 7 bases. The specimen sequenced was PBMCs. This clonotype originated in a man between 65 and 85 years old in good health and CMV-seronegative. CDR3 sequence: CASSAWDSNNYGYTF. The CDR3 bases are TGTGCCAGCAGTGCATGGGACAGCAATAACTATGGCTACACCTTC.